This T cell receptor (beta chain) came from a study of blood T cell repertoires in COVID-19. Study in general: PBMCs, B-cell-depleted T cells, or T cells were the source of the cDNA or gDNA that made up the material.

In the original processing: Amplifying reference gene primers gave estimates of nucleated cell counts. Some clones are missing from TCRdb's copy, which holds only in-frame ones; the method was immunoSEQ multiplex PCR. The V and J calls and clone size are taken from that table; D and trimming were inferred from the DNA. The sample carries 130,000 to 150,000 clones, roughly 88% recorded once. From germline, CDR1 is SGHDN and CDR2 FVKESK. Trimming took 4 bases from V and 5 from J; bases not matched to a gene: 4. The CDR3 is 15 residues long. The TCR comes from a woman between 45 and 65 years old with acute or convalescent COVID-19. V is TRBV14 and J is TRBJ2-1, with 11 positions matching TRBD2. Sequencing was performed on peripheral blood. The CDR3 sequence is CASSPRLAGNNEQFF. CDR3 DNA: TGTGCCAGCAGCCCTAGACTAGCGGGGAACAATGAGCAGTTCTTC.